This paragraph reports one TCR beta chain. Authors' analysis steps: Amplification of reference gene primers provided the estimated nucleated cell counts. The protocol was immunoSEQ multiplex PCR, while the TCRdb copy is restricted to in-frame clones and leaves out a portion. D and trimming come from the DNA, and the V and J calls and clone size come from that table. The repertoire includes about 270,000 clones, approximately 80% of them detected once, and 4.1% sits in the top ten. This specimen comes from a study of blood T cell repertoires in COVID-19. Across the study: COVID-19 samples from acute and convalescent phases originated in the United States, Italy and Spain. From T cells, B-cell-depleted T cells, or PBMCs came the material, which was cDNA or gDNA.

The CDR3 has 14 amino acids. Deletions cut 4 bases from V and 0 bases from J, with 9 bases between. CDR1 SGDLS and CDR2 YYNGEE come from the germline V gene. The clonotype comes from a woman between 45 and 65 years old with active or convalescent COVID-19. The sequenced sample was peripheral blood. This chain links TRBV9 with TRBJ2-3; no clear D gene. CDR3 sequence (DNA): TGTGCCAGCAGCAAAACATCTAGCACAGATACGCAGTATTTT. This translates into CASSKTSSTDTQYF.